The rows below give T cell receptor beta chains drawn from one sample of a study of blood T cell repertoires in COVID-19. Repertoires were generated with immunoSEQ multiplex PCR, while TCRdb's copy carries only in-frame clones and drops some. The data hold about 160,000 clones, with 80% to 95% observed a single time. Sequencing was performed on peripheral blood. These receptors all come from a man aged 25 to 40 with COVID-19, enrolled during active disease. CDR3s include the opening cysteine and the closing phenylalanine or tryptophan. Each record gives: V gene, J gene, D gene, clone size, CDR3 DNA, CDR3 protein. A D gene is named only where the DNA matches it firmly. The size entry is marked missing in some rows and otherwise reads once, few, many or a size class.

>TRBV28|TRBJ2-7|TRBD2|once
TGTGCCACCTTCGGGCGCGGGAGCCACGAGCAGTACTTC
CATFGRGSHEQYF
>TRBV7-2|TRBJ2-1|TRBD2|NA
TGTGCCAGCAGCTCCTCCATGGACCGCGGGAGGGGTGGTGAGCAGTTCTTC
CASSSSMDRGRGGEQFF
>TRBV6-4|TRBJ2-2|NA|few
TGTGCCAGCAGTGACTCGAGTACCGGGGAGCTGTTTTTT
CASSDSSTGELFF
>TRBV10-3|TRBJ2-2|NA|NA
TGTGCCACCAGCTCCGAACTAAAACCCACCGGGGAGCTGTTTTTT
CATSSELKPTGELFF
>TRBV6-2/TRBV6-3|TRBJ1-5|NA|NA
TGTGCCAGCAGTTACTCGGGGGGAAATCAGCCCCAGCATTTT
CASSYSGGNQPQHF
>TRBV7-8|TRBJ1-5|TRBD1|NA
TGTGCCAGCAGCCCTACACAAGACAGGGCCAGCAATCAGCCCCAGCATTTT
CASSPTQDRASNQPQHF
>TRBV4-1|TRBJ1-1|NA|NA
TGCGCCAGCAGCCAAGGGGAGGGTACTGGGACGACTTTCTTT
CASSQGEGTGTTFF
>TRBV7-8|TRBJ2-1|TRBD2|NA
TGTGCCAGCAGCCCCCCCGGGGGGAATGAGCAGTTCTTC
CASSPPGGNEQFF
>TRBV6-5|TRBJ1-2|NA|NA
TGTGCCAGCAGTTACTCTGGACAGCGCCGTAACTATGGCTACACCTTC
CASSYSGQRRNYGYTF
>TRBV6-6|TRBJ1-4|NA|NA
TGTGCCAGCACTATTACGGGGGCAACTAATGAAAAACTGTTTTTT
CASTITGATNEKLFF
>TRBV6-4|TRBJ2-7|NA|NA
TGTGCCAGCAGTGATCCAGGGTACGAGCAGTACTTC
CASSDPGYEQYF
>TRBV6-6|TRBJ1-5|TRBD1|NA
TGTGCCAGCACCCCAAGACAGGGGAATCAGCCCCAGCATTTT
CASTPRQGNQPQHF
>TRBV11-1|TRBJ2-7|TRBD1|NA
TGTGCCAGCAGCCAAAGTAGGGGGCGACGGTTTGATGAGCAGTACTTC
CASSQSRGRRFDEQYF
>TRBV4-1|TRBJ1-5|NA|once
TGCGCCAGCAGCCAAGGGCCCTTGGGGGGAATCCAGCATTTT
CASSQGPLGGIQHF
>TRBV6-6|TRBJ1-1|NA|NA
TGTGCCAGCAGTGGACGAGGGGGTCTTGAAGCTTTCTTT
CASSGRGGLEAFF
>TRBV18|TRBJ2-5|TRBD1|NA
TGTGCCAGCTCACCACCGGGGCAGGGGGTACAATCCGGGACCCAGTACTTC
CASSPPGQGVQSGTQYF
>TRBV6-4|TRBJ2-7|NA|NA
TGTGCCAGCAGCCCAGGGGCCTCTAGCCCCTACGAGCAGTACTTC
CASSPGASSPYEQYF
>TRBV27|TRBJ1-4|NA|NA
TGTGCCAGCACCCCCAGGGCTAATGAAAAACTGTTTTTT
CASTPRANEKLFF
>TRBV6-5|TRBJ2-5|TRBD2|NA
TGTGCCAGCAAGGGACTAGTGGAGACCCAGTACTTC
CASKGLVETQYF
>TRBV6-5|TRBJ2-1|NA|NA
TGTGCCAGCAGGCTTCAGGGAAAATACAATGAGCAGTTCTTC
CASRLQGKYNEQFF
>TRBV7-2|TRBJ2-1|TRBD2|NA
TGTGCCAGCCGCCTGACTAGCGGGACCTACTACAATGAGCAGTTCTTC
CASRLTSGTYYNEQFF
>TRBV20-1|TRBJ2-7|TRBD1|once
TGCAGTGCTAGTCCCGGGACAGGTCCCTACGAGCAGTACTTC
CSASPGTGPYEQYF
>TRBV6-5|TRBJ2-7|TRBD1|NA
TGTGCCAGCAGTACCGGGACAGGGGTCTACGAGCAGTACTTC
CASSTGTGVYEQYF
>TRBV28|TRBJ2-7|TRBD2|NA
TGTGCCAGCAGTCCCCACTTTGGTGGCGGGAGGTCTTACGAGCAGTACTTC
CASSPHFGGGRSYEQYF
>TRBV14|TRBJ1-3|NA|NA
TGTGCCAGCAGCCAAGTCGTCCCAGCTGGAAACACCATATATTTT
CASSQVVPAGNTIYF
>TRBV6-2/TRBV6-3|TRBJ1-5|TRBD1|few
TGTGCCAGCAGTTTCGACAGGGCCTACAATCAGCCCCAGCATTTT
CASSFDRAYNQPQHF
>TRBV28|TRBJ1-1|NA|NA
TGTGCCAGCAGTTCAATACACAGGGATTCAGCTTTCTTT
CASSSIHRDSAFF
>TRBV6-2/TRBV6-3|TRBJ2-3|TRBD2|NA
TGTGCCAGCAGTTTAGCGGGAGTGTTAGATACGCAGTATTTT
CASSLAGVLDTQYF
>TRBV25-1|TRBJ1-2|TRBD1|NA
TGTGCCAGCAGTGAGGGCTCGACAGGGTCCTATGGCTACACCTTC
CASSEGSTGSYGYTF
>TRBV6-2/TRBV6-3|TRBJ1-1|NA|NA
TGTGCCAGCAGTTTCACAGGGCGCGGGGCTTTCTTT
CASSFTGRGAFF
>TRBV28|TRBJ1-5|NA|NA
TGTGCCAGCAGCCCAAATCCGGTTCTTAATCAGCCCCAGCATTTT
CASSPNPVLNQPQHF
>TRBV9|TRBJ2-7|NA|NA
TGTGCCAGCAGCTCGGGACAAAACTCCTACGAGCAGTACTTC
CASSSGQNSYEQYF
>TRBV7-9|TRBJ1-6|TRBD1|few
TGTGCCAGCAGCTTAGGGGAAGGGGGCTTCAATTCACCCCTCCACTTT
CASSLGEGGFNSPLHF
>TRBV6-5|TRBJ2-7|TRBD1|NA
TGTGCCAGCAGTTACAGGACAGGGTCCTACTACGAGCAGTACTTC
CASSYRTGSYYEQYF
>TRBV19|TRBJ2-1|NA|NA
TGTGCCAGTACCCCGGGGGTGCCGAGTCCGGTTGAGCAGTTCTTC
CASTPGVPSPVEQFF
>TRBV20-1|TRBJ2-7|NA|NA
TGCAGTGCTAGTCCCCGCAGGATTAACCACGAGCAGTACTTC
CSASPRRINHEQYF
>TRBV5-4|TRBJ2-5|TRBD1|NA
TGTGCCAGCAGCCTTAACAGGGGCGCTACTTCGTACCAAGAGACCCAGTACTTC
CASSLNRGATSYQETQYF
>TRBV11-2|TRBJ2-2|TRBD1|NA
TGTGCCAGCAGCTACACAGGGGCTACCGGGGAGCTGTTTTTT
CASSYTGATGELFF
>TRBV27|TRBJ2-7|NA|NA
TGTGCCAGCAGTTTATCGCAGGCCCACTACGAGCAGTACTTC
CASSLSQAHYEQYF
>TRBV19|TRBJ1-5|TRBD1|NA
TGTGCCAGTAGCCTGGGACAGGGCCCCAATCAGCCCCAGCATTTT
CASSLGQGPNQPQHF
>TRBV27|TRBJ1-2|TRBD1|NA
TGTGCCAGCAGTATAGCCGGGACAGGTTATGGCTACACCTTC
CASSIAGTGYGYTF
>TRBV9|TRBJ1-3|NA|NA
TGTGCCAGCAGCGTATCTACAGACATCGGAAACACCATATATTTT
CASSVSTDIGNTIYF
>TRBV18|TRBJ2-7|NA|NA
TGTGCCAGCTCCCCCACACAAACACCTTACGAGCAGTACTTC
CASSPTQTPYEQYF